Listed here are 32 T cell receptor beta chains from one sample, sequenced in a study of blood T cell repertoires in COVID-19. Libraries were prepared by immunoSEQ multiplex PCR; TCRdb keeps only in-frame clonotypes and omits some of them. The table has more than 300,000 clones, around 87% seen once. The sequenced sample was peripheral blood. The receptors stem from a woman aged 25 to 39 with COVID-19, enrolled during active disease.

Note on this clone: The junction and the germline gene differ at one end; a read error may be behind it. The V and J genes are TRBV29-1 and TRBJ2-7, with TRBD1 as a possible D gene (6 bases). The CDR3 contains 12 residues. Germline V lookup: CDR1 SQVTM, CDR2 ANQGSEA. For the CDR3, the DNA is TGCAGCGTTGAAGGGACAGCCGGGCGGCGGCACTTC. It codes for CSVEGTAGRRHF.

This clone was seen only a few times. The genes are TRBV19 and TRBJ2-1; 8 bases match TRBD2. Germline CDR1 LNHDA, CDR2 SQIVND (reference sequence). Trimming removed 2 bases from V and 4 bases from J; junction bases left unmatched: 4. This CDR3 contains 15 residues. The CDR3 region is CASSIRGGGYNEQFF. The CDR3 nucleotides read TGTGCCAGTAGTATACGGGGGGGCGGGTACAATGAGCAGTTCTTC. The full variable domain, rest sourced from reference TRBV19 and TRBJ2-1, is DGGITQSPKYLFRKEGQNVTLSCEQNLNHDAMYWYRQDPGQGLRLIYYSQIVNDFQKGDIAEGYSVSREKKESFPLTVTSAQKNPTAFYLCASSIRGGGYNEQFFGPGTRLTVL.

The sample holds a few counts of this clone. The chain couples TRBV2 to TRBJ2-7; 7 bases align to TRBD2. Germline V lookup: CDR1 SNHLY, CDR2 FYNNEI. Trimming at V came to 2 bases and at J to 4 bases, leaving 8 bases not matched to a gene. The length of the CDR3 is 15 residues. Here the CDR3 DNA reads TGTGCCAGCAGTGAAACAGGACTAGTTGGGTACGAGCAGTACTTC. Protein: CASSETGLVGYEQYF.

CDR3 sequence (DNA): TGTGCCACCAGTGCGATGAGGGAGCAGTTCTTC. Translated: CATSAMREQFF. V usage is TRBV24-1 and J usage is TRBJ2-1; D is undetermined. V lost 5 bases and J 10 bases, leaving 8 bases between the germline ends. The germline V gene encodes CDR1 KGHDR and CDR2 SFDVKD. The CDR3 covers 11 residues.

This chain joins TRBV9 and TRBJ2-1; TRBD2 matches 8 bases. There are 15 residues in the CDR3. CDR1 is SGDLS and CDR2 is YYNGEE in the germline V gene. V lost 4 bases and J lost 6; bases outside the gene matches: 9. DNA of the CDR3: TGTGCCAGCAGCCCCTATGATAGCGGGGTCAATGAGCAGTTCTTC. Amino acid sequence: CASSPYDSGVNEQFF.

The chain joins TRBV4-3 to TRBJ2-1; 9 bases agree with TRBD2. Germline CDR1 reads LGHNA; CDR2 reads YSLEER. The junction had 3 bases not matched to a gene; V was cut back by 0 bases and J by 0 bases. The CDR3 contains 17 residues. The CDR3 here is CASSQDLSGSSYNEQFF. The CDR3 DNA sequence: TGCGCCAGCAGCCAAGACCTTAGCGGGAGCTCCTACAATGAGCAGTTCTTC.

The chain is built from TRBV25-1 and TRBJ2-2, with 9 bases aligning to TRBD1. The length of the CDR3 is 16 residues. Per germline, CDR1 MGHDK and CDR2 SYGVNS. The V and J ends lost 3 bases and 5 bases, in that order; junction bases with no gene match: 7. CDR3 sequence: CASSEHRGLGTGELFF. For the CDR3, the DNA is TGTGCCAGCAGTGAGCACAGGGGGCTGGGAACCGGGGAGCTGTTTTTT.

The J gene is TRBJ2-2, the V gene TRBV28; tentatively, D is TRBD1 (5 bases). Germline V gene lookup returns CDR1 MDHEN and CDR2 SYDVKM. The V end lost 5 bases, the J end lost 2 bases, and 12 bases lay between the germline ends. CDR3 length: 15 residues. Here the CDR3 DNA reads TGTGCCAGCAGTGGGGCGCTAGGAAACACCGGGGAGCTGTTTTTT. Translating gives CASSGALGNTGELFF.

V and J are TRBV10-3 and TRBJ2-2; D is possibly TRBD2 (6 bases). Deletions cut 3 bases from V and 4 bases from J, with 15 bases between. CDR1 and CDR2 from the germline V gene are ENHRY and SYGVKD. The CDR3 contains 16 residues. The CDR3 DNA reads TGTGCCATCAGTGACCTAGCGAGTGAGGGCACCGGGGAGCTGTTTTTT. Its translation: CAISDLASEGTGELFF.

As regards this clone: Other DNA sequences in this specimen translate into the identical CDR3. The CDR3 loop reads CASSLAGDEQFF. CDR3 nucleotide sequence: TGCGCCAGCAGCCTAGCGGGGGATGAGCAGTTCTTC. J is TRBJ2-1 and V is TRBV5-1; 10 bases map to TRBD2. This CDR3 contains 12 residues. V was clipped by 4 bases and J by 8 bases; unmatched bases: 0. From germline, CDR1 is SGHRS and CDR2 YFSETQ.

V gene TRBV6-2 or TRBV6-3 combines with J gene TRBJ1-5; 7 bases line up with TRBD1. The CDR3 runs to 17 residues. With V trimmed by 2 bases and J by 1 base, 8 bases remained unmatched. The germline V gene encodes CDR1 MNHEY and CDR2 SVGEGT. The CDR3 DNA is TGTGCCAGCAGTTACCAAAAACAGGGGAGGAGCAATCAGCCCCAGCATTTT. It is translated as CASSYQKQGRSNQPQHF.

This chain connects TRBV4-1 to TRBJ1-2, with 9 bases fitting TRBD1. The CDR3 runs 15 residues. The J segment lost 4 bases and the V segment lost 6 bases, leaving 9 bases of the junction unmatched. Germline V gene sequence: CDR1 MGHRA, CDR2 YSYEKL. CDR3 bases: TGCGCCAGCAGATCCGTGACAGGGGGTTTCTATGGCTACACCTTC. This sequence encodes CASRSVTGGFYGYTF.

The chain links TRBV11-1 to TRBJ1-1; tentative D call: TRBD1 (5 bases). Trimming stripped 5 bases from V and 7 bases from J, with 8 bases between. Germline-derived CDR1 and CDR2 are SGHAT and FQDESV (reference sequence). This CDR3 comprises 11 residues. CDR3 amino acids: CASSTTVEAFF. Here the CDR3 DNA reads TGTGCCAGCAGCACGACAGTTGAAGCTTTCTTT. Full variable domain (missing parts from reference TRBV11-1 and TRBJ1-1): EAEVAQSPRYKITEKSQAVAFWCDPISGHATLYWYRQILGQGPELLVQFQDESVVDDSQLPKDRFSAERLKGVDSTLKIQPAELGDSAMYLCASSTTVEAFFGQGTRLTVV.

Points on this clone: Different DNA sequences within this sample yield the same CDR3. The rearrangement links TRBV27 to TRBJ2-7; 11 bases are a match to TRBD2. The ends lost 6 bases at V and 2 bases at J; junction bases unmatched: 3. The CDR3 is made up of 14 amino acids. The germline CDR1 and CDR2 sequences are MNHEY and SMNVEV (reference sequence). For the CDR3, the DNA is TGTGCCAGCAGGTTAGCGGGAGGGCCCTACGAGCAGTACTTC. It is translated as CASRLAGGPYEQYF.

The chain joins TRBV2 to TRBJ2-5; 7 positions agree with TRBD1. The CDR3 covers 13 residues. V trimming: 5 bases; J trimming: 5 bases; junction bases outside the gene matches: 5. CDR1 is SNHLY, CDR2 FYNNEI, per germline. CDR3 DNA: TGTGCCAGCAGTTTTAGGGGGCTGGAGACCCAGTACTTC. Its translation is CASSFRGLETQYF.

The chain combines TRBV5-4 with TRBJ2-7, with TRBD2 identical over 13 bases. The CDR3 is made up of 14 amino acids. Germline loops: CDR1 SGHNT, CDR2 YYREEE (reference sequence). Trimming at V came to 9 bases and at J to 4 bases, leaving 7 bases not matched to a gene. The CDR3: CATRTSGRGYEQYF. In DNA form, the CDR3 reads TGTGCCACCCGAACTAGCGGGAGGGGATACGAGCAGTACTTC.

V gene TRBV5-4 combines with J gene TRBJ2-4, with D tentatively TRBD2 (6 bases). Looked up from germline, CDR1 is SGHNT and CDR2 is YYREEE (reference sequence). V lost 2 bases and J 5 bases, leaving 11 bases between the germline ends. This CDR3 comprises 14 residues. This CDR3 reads CASSFGGGENIQYF. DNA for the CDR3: TGTGCCAGCAGCTTCGGGGGTGGGGAAAACATTCAGTACTTC.

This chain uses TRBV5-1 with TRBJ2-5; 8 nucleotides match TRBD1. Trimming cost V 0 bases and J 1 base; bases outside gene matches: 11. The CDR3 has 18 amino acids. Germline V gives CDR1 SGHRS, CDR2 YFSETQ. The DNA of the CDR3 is TGCGCCAGCAGCTTGGCTATCCCGAACAGGGGGATCCAAGAGACCCAGTACTTC. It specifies CASSLAIPNRGIQETQYF.

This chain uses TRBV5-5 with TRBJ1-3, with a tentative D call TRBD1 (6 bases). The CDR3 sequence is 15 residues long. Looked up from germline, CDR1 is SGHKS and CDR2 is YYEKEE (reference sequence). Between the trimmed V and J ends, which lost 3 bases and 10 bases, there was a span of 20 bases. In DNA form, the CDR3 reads TGTGCCAGCAGCTCTCCAGGGGTGCCTTCTGGAACCATATATTTT. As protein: CASSSPGVPSGTIYF.

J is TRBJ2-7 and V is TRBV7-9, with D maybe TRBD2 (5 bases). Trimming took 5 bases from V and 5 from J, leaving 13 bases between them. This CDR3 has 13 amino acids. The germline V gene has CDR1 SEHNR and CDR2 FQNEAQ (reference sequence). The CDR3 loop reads CASSKTSWNEQYF. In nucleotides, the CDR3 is TGTGCCAGCAGCAAAACTAGTTGGAACGAGCAGTACTTC.

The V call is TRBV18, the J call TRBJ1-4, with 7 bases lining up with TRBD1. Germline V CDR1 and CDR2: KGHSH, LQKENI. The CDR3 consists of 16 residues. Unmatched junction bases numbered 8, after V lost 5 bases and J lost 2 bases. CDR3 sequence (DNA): TGTGCCAGCTCAGATCAACAGGGGTCTACTAATGAAAAACTGTTTTTT. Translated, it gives CASSDQQGSTNEKLFF.

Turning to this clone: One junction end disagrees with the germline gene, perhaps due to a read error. CDR3 residues: CASSLDKAPRDYGYTF. CDR3 nucleotide sequence: TGTGCCAGCAGCCTAGACAAGGCCCCACGGGACTATGGCTACACCTTC. The chain is built from TRBV11-3 and TRBJ1-2; D remains unclear. The CDR3 covers 16 residues. Germline values: CDR1 SGHNT, CDR2 YENEEA.

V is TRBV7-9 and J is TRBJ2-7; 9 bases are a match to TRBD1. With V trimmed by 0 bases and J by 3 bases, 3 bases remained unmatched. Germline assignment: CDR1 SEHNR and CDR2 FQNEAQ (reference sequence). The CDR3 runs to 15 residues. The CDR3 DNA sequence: TGTGCCAGCAGCTTAGCGGGGACAGGGATCTACGAGCAGTACTTC. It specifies CASSLAGTGIYEQYF.

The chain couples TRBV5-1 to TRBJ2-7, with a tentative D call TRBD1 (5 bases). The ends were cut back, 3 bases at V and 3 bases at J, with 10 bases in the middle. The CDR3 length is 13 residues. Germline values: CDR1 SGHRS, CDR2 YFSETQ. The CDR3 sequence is CASSSYRSYEQYF. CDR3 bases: TGCGCCAGCAGCTCGTACAGGAGCTACGAGCAGTACTTC.

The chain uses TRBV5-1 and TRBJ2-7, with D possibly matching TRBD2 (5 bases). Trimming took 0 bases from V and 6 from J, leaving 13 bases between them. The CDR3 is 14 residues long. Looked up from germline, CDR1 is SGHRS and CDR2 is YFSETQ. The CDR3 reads CASSLGPDLGEQYF. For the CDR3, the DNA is TGCGCCAGCAGCTTGGGGCCGGACTTGGGCGAGCAGTACTTC.

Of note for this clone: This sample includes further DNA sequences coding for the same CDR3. The DNA of the CDR3 is TGTGCCTGGAGTCGAACAGGGAACACTGAAGCTTTCTTT. It codes for CAWSRTGNTEAFF. J is TRBJ1-1 and V is TRBV30; D might be TRBD1 (5 bases). The ends were cut back, 2 bases at V and 1 base at J, with 8 bases in the middle. CDR1 GTSNPN and CDR2 SVGIG come from the germline V gene (reference sequence). The CDR3 totals 13 residues.

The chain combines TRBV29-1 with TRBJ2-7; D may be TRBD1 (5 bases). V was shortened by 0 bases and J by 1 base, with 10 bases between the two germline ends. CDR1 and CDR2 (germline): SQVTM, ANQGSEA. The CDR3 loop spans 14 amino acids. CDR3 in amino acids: CSVEDGAESYEQYF. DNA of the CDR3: TGCAGCGTTGAAGATGGGGCGGAATCCTACGAGCAGTACTTC.

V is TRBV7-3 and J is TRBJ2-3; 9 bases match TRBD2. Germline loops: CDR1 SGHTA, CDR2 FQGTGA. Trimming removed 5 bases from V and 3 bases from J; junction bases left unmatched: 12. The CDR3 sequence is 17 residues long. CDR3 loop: CASSPVGAGGRTDTQYF. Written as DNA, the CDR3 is TGTGCCAGCAGCCCCGTGGGGGCGGGAGGGAGGACAGATACGCAGTATTTT.

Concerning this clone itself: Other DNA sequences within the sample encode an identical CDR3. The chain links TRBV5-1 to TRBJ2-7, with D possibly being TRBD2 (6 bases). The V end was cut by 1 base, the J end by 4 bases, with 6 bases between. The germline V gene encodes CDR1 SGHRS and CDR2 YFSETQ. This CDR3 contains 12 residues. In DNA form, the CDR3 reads TGCGCCAGCAGCTTGCGGGGGTACGAGCAGTACTTC. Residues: CASSLRGYEQYF.

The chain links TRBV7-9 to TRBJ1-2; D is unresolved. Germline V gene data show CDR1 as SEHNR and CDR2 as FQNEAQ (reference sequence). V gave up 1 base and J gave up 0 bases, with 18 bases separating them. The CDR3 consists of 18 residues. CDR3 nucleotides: TGTGCCAGCAGCTTAGATAGCAGCTACCAAGCAGCTAACTATGGCTACACCTTC. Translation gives CASSLDSSYQAANYGYTF.

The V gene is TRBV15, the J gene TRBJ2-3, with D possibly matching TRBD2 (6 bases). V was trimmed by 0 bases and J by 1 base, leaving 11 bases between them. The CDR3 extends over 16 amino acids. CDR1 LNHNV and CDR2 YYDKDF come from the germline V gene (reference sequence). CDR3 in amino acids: CATSRDGGEGTDTQYF. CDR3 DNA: TGTGCCACCAGCAGAGACGGGGGAGAGGGCACAGATACGCAGTATTTT.

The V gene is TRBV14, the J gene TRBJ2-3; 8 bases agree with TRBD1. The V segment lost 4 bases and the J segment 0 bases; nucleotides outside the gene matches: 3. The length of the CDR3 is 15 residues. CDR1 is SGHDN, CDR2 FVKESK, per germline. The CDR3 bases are TGTGCCAGCAGCCCCGGACAGGGTAGCACAGATACGCAGTATTTT. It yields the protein CASSPGQGSTDTQYF.